This TCR beta chain derives from a study of spatial heterogeneity in lung cancer. Study-wide findings and caveats: Intratumoral expanded alpha and beta TCR counts were found to track tumor mutation counts.

A single record per CDR3 protein comes from TCRdb applying MiXCR to the 5' RACE reads. Here the sample spans 13,000 or so distinct CDR3 sequences, 5.1% being singletons. Time point of the sample: sample taken at primary tumor resection. The V gene's germline CDR1 is SGHAT and CDR2 FQNNGV. Trimming removed 1 base at V and 3 bases at J, with 9 bases between. The CDR3 contains 14 residues. This clonotype was detected many times. Its specificity is not known. Little can be read into the size of this beta chain, an off-target read in a library designed for alpha chains. Specimen: lung tumor tissue, collected at surgery. The source is a male donor with early-stage non-small cell lung cancer. The chain couples TRBV11-2 to TRBJ1-1; D may be TRBD1 (5 bases). In DNA form, the CDR3 reads TGTGCCAGCAGCTTAGTATTGGGGGACACTGAAGCTTTCTTT. Its protein product is CASSLVLGDTEAFF.